This T cell receptor beta chain appears in the sequencing data of a study of cytomegalovirus exposure and HLA in healthy donors. Study observations and caveats: Productive status was seen about 90% or about 30% of the time for most TCR beta V segments in an earlier analysis. Across donors, presence/absence analyses took sequencing depth to be roughly uniform. Using the classifier, cytomegalovirus status was reportedly diagnosed with high specificity and sensitivity. Among the CMV-associated chains, a few were confirmed in vitro as specific for CMV antigens.

About this clone itself: No antigen is known for it.

J lost 7 bases, V lost 7 bases, and 14 bases had no gene match. Germline assignment: CDR1 MNHNS and CDR2 SASEGT. The CDR3 covers 15 residues. PCR employed 60 Vbeta and 13 Jbeta primers. Sequencing used immunoSEQ multiplex PCR; TCRdb keeps in-frame clones, though not all of them. The sample consists of about 93,000 clones, 70% to 85% of them appearing once. The sample comprised PBMCs. V is TRBV6-1 and J is TRBJ2-3; TRBD1 aligns across 7 bases. This sequence was found in a man aged 50 to 60 in good health and CMV-seronegative. The CDR3 region is CASNPGTDSRHTQYF. Here the CDR3 DNA reads TGTGCCAGCAATCCCGGGACAGATTCGAGGCATACGCAGTATTTT.